This TCR beta chain was identified in a study of PD-L1 blockade in urothelial cancer. In the study overall: In the patient group, most of the 29 were males with bladder-origin urothelial cancer. Blood-derived samples held a median about 150,000 T cells.

Here immunoSEQ multiplex PCR was the method, and the copy in TCRdb shows in-frame clones only, minus some. The table lists about 130,000 clones, roughly 88% of them singletons. The sample's time point: peripheral blood 6 weeks after treatment start. The V end lost 7 bases, the J end lost 4 bases, and 23 bases lay between the germline ends. The CDR3 contains 17 residues. Germline loops: CDR1 SGHAT, CDR2 FQNNGV. Source: PBMCs, taken around atezolizumab (anti-PD-L1) treatment. The sequence was obtained from a man aged 50-59 years with urothelial cancer. The chain recombines TRBV11-2 with TRBJ2-1, with TRBD2 as a possible D gene (6 bases). The CDR3 nucleotides are TGTGCCAGCACCCGGGGTGGATGGGAGGTCACGTACAATGAGCAGTTCTTC. Its translation is CASTRGGWEVTYNEQFF.